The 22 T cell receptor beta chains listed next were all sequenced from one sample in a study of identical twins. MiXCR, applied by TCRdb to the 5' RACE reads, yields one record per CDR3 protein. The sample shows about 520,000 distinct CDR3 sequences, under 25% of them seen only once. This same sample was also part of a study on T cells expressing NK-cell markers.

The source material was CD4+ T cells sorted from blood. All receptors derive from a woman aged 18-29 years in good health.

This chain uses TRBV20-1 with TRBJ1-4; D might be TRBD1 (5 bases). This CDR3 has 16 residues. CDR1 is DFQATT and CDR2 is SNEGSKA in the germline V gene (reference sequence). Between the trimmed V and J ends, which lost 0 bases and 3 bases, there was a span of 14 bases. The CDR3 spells CSARDWRGPANEKLFF. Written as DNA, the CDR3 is TGCAGTGCTAGAGATTGGCGGGGCCCGGCTAATGAAAAACTGTTTTTT.

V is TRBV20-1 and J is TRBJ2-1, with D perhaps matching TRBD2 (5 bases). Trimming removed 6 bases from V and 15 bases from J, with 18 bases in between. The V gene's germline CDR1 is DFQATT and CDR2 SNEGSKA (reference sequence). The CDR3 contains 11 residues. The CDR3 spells CSADSSRLRFF. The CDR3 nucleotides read TGCAGTGCGGACTCTAGTCGCCTGCGGTTCTTC.

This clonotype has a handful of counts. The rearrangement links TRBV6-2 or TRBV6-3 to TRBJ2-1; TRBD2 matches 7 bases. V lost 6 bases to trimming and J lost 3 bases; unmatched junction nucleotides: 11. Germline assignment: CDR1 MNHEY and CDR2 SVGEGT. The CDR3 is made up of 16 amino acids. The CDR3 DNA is TGTGCCAGCAGAGATCCCGGGACTACCTTCTACAATGAGCAGTTCTTC. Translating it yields CASRDPGTTFYNEQFF.

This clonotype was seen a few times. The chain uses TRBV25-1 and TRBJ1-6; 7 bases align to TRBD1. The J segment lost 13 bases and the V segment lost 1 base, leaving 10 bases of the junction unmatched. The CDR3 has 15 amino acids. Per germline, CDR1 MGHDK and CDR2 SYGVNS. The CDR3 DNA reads TGTGCCAGCAGTGAATCCCTAGGAAGGGGGCGCCCCCTCCACTTT. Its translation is CASSESLGRGRPLHF.

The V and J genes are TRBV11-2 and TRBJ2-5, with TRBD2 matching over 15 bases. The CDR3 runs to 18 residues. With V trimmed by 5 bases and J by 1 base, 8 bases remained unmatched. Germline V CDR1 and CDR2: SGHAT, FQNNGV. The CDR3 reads CASSPGTSGRPVQETQYF. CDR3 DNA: TGTGCCAGCAGCCCCGGGACTAGCGGGAGGCCGGTCCAAGAGACCCAGTACTTC.

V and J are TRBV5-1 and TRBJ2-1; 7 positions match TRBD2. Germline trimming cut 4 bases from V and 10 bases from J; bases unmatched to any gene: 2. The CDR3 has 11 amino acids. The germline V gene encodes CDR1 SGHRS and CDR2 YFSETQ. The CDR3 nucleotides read TGCGCCAGCAGCGAGACTAGCGAGCAGTTCTTC. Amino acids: CASSETSEQFF. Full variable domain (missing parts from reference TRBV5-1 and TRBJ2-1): KAGVTQTPRYLIKTRGQQVTLSCSPISGHRSVSWYQQTPGQGLQFLFEYFSETQRNKGNFPGRFSGRQFSNSRSEMNVSTLELGDSALYLCASSETSEQFFGPGTRLTVL.

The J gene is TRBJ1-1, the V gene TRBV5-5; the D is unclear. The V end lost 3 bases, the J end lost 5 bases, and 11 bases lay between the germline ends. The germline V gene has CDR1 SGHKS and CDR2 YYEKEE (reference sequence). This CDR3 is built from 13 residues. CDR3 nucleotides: TGTGCCAGCAGCTGGAACATAAGAACTGAAGCTTTCTTT. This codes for CASSWNIRTEAFF. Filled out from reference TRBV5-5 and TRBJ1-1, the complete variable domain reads DAGVTQSPTHLIKTRGQQVTLRCSPISGHKSVSWYQQVLGQGPQFIFQYYEKEERGRGNFPDRFSARQFPNYSSELNVNALLLGDSALYLCASSWNIRTEAFFGQGTRLTVV.

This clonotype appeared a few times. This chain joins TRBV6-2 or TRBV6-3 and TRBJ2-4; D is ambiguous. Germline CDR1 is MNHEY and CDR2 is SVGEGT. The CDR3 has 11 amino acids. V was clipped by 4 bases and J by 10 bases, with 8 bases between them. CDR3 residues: CASSFHYIQYF. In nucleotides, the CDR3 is TGTGCCAGCAGTTTCCATTATATTCAGTACTTC.

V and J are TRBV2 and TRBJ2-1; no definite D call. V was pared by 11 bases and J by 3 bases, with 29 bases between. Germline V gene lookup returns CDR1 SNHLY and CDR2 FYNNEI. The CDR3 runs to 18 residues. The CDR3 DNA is TGTGCCTTCAGGCGACCCCAAACTCAGGAACACCTCTACAATGAGCAGTTCTTC. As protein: CAFRRPQTQEHLYNEQFF.

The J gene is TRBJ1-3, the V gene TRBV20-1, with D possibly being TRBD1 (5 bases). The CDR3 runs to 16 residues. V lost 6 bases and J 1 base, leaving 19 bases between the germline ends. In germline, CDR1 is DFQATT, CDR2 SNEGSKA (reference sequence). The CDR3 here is CSAGDRLAKSGNTIYF. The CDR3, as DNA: TGCAGTGCCGGCGACAGACTAGCTAAATCTGGAAACACCATATATTTT.

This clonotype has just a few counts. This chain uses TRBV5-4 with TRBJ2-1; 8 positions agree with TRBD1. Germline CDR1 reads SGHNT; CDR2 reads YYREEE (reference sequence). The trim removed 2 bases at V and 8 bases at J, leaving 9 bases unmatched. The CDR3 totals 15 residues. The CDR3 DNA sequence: TGTGCCAGCAGCTTATCCGGGACAGGTCGTTATGAGCAGTTCTTC. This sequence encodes CASSLSGTGRYEQFF.

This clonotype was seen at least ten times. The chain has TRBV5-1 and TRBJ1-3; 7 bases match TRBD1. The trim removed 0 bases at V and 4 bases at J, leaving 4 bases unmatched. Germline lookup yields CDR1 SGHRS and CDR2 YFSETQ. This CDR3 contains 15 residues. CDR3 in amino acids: CASSLDTGVGNTIYF. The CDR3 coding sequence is TGCGCCAGCAGCTTGGATACAGGGGTCGGAAACACCATATATTTT.

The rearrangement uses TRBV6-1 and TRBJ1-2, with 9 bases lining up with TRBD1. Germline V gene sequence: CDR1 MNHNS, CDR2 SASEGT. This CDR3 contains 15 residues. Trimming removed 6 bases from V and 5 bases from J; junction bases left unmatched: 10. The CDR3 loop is CASSDRGQGIYGYTF. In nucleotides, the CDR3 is TGTGCCAGCAGCGATAGGGGACAGGGCATTTATGGCTACACCTTC.

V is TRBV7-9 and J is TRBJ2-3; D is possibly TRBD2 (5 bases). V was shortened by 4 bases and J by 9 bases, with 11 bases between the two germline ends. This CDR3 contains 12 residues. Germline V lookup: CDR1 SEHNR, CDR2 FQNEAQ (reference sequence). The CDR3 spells CASSYEEGTQYF. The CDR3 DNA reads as TGTGCCAGCAGCTATGAAGAGGGCACGCAGTATTTT.

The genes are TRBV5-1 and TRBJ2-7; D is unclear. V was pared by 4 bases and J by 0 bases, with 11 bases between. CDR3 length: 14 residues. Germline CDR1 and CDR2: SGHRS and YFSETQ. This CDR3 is CASSQFPSSYEQYF. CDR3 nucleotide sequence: TGCGCCAGCAGCCAGTTTCCCAGCTCCTACGAGCAGTACTTC.

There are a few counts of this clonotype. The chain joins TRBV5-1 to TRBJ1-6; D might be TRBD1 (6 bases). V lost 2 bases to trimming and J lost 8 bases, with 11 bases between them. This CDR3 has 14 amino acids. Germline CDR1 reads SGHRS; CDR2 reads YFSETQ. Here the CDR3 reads CASSFEGGDSPLHF. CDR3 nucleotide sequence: TGCGCCAGCAGCTTCGAGGGGGGGGATTCACCCCTCCACTTT.

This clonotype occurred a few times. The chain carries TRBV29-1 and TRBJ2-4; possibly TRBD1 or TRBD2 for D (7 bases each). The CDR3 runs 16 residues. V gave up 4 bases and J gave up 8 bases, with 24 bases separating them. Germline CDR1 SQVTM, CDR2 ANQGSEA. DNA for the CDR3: TGCAGCGTTGTAGGGGGGGACAGTCTAGCCCCGGACATTCAGTACTTC. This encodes CSVVGGDSLAPDIQYF.

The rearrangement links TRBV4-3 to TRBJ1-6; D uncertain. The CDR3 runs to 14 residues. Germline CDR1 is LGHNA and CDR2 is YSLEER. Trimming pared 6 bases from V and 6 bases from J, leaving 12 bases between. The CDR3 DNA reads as TGCGCCAGCAGGAAGGAGATCAGTAATTCACCCCTCCACTTT. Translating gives CASRKEISNSPLHF.

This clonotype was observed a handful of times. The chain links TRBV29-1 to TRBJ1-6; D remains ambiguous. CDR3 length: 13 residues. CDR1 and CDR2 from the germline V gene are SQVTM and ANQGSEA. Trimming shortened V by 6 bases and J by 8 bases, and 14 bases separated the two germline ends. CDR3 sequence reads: CSVRAEDHSPLHF. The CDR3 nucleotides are TGCAGCGTCCGGGCCGAGGACCATTCACCCCTCCACTTT.

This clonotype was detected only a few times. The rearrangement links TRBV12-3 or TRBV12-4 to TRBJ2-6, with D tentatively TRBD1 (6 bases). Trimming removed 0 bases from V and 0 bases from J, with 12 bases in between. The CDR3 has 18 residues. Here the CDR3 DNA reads TGTGCCAGCAGTTTAGCGACGGACAGAAGCTCTGGGGCCAACGTCCTGACTTTC. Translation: CASSLATDRSSGANVLTF.

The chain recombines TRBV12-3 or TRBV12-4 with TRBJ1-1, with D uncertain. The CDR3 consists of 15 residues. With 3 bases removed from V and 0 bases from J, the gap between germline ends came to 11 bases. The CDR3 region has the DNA TGTGCCAGCAGTTTTCCAGAGTACTTGAACACTGAAGCTTTCTTT. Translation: CASSFPEYLNTEAFF.

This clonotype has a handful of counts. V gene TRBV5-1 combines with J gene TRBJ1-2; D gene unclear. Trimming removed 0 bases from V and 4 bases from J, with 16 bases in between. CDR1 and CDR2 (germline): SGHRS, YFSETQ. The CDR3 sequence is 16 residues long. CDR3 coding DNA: TGCGCCAGCAGCTTGGACACACAGCCCGACCCCTATGGCTACACCTTC. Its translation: CASSLDTQPDPYGYTF.